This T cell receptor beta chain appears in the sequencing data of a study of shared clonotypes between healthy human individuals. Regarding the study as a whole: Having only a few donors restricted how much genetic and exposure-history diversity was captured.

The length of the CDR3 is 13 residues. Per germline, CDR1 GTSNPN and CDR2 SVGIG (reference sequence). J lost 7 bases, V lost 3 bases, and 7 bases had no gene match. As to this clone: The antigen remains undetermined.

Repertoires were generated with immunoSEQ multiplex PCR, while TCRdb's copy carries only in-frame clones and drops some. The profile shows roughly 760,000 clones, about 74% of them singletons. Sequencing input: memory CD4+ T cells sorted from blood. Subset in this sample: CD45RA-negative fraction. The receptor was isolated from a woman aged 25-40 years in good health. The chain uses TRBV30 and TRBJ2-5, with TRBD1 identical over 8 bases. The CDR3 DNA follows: TGTGCCTGGAGGGCGACAGGGGCAGGGACCCAGTACTTC. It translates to CAWRATGAGTQYF.